This T cell receptor beta chain stems from a study of cytomegalovirus exposure and HLA in healthy donors. Broader study findings: According to a later analysis, most TCR beta chains associated with CMV appeared HLA-restricted. An analysis was carried out at a later point. It showed that HLA-associated TCR beta chains were more clonally expanded than equally common non-associated chains. When a later analysis was performed, an Asian-associated ancestry cluster reportedly had fewer N-insertions than the approximately 700-donor mean.

Amplification used 60 Vbeta primers and 13 Jbeta primers. Clones were sequenced by immunoSEQ multiplex PCR, and TCRdb holds only the in-frame ones, with some missing. The sample shows 69,000 or so clones, 74% of them seen only once. This CDR3 is 16 amino acids long. Germline assignment: CDR1 LGHNA and CDR2 YNFKEQ. J gave up 2 bases and V 4 bases, and 6 bases lay outside the gene matches. This clone turned up a few times. Antigen specificity is unknown. Specimen: PBMCs. The sequence derives from a woman aged 55-70 years in good health and CMV-seropositive. The chain joins TRBV4-2 to TRBJ2-3, with 10 bases aligning to TRBD2. CDR3 residues: CASSLASGGFTDTQYF. In nucleotides, the CDR3 is TGTGCCAGCAGCCTAGCTAGCGGGGGATTCACAGATACGCAGTATTTT.